Shown below are 17 T cell receptor beta chains from a single sample sequenced in a study of T-cell reconstitution after alpha-beta-depleted transplantation in children. Unique molecular identifiers tagged the TCRbeta library. TCRdb passed the PCR reads through MiXCR, listing each CDR3 protein once. The repertoire holds some 590,000 distinct CDR3 sequences, with roughly a tenth as singletons. This specimen was PBMCs from the stem cell graft donor, taken from the stem cell graft. The receptors were sampled from a human donor who donated a stem cell graft to a child with acute myeloid leukemia.

This clonotype was counted only a few times. This chain connects TRBV4-3 to TRBJ2-6; 11 nucleotides match TRBD2. CDR3 length: 19 amino acids. Germline CDR1 and CDR2: LGHNA and YSLEER. Trimming at V came to 0 bases and at J to 2 bases, leaving 6 bases not matched to a gene. The CDR3 loop reads CASSQDLASGGPGANVLTF. The CDR3 nucleotides are TGCGCCAGCAGCCAAGATCTGGCTAGCGGGGGGCCTGGGGCCAACGTCCTGACTTTC.

This clonotype was recorded a few times. This sequence joins TRBV7-9 and TRBJ2-1; 8 nucleotides agree with TRBD2. CDR1 is SEHNR, CDR2 FQNEAQ, per germline (reference sequence). V dropped 2 bases and J dropped 8; count of bases not matched to a gene: 5. This CDR3 comprises 14 residues. CDR3 bases: TGTGCCAGCAGCTTACCGGGAGGGCCGCATGAGCAGTTCTTC. As protein: CASSLPGGPHEQFF.

This clonotype was counted only a few times. J is TRBJ2-3 and V is TRBV12-3 or TRBV12-4, with 9 bases matching TRBD1. V lost 6 bases and J lost 9; bases outside the gene matches: 7. CDR3 length: 13 residues. The CDR3 coding sequence is TGTGCCAGCAGCATTTCACAGGGGGCAACGCAGTATTTT. This sequence encodes CASSISQGATQYF.

This rearrangement joins TRBV20-1 to TRBJ2-1; D perhaps matches TRBD2 (6 bases). Germline V gene data show CDR1 as DFQATT and CDR2 as SNEGSKA (reference sequence). The CDR3 sequence is 16 residues long. CDR3 region: CSAIRGGDSSYNEQFF. In DNA, the CDR3 is TGCAGCGCGATAAGAGGTGGGGACTCCTCCTACAATGAGCAGTTCTTC.

About this clonotype: This may arise from a read error, as a much more abundant clone is one base away. The chain combines TRBV12-3 or TRBV12-4 with TRBJ2-7, with 8 positions matching TRBD2. This CDR3 has 14 residues. In nucleotides, the CDR3 is TGTGCCAGCAGTGTAGCGGGACCCGTTTACGAGCAGTACTTC. It translates to CASSVAGPVYEQYF.

The sample holds many counts of this clonotype. The rearrangement joins TRBV6-2 or TRBV6-3 to TRBJ2-3; no firm D call. V lost 4 bases and J 6 bases, leaving 17 bases between the germline ends. The germline gives CDR1 MNHEY, CDR2 SVGEGT. This CDR3 comprises 15 residues. DNA for the CDR3: TGTGCCAGCAGTTCCCAATCGACTGTTCCGGATACGCAGTATTTT. This gives the protein CASSSQSTVPDTQYF.

This clonotype was seen a few times. The chain combines TRBV29-1 with TRBJ2-3; no clear D gene. The CDR3 is made up of 11 amino acids. V dropped 7 bases and J dropped 4 bases, with 9 bases sitting between them. CDR1 is SQVTM and CDR2 is ANQGSEA in the germline V gene. The CDR3 nucleotides read TGCAGCGCCCCCGGAGCAGATACGCAGTATTTT. Its translation is CSAPGADTQYF.

This chain connects TRBV5-6 to TRBJ1-4, with TRBD1 identical over 7 bases. V lost 1 base, J lost 16 bases, and 13 bases stayed unmatched. This CDR3 is 14 amino acids long. The V gene's germline CDR1 is SGHDT and CDR2 YYEEEE. CDR3 in DNA: TGTGCCAGCAGCTTGAGGGACGGTGACAGGGTTTGGTTTTTT. Translated: CASSLRDGDRVWFF.

This clonotype was seen a handful of times. V is TRBV7-9 and J is TRBJ1-5, with D possibly being TRBD1 (6 bases). The CDR3 length is 15 residues. Germline CDR1 is SEHNR and CDR2 is FQNEAQ (reference sequence). The V end was cut by 5 bases, the J end by 9 bases, with 20 bases between. For the CDR3, the DNA is TGTGCCAGCAGCCAGACCCCAGGGGAGGTCTGGCCCCAGCATTTT. It specifies CASSQTPGEVWPQHF.

This clonotype appeared a few times. This rearrangement joins TRBV6-1 to TRBJ2-1, with 12 bases fitting TRBD2. From germline, CDR1 is MNHNS and CDR2 SASEGT. There are 15 residues in the CDR3. The V gene end was trimmed by 7 bases and the J gene end by 6 bases; junction bases not matched to a gene: 7. The CDR3 sequence: CASNSGTSGLNEQFF. The CDR3 DNA is TGTGCCAGCAACTCCGGGACTAGCGGGCTCAATGAGCAGTTCTTC.

V is TRBV20-1 and J is TRBJ2-1, with a tentative D call TRBD1 (5 bases). The CDR3 is made up of 17 amino acids. Trimming took 8 bases from V and 1 from J, leaving 24 bases between them. Germline lookup yields CDR1 DFQATT and CDR2 SNEGSKA (reference sequence). The CDR3 sequence: CSPRGMAPTRSYNEQFF. The CDR3 nucleotides read TGCAGTCCAAGGGGAATGGCGCCCACAAGGTCCTACAATGAGCAGTTCTTC.

The J gene is TRBJ1-5, the V gene TRBV7-8; D remains ambiguous. CDR1 and CDR2 from the germline V gene are SGHVS and FQNEAQ. The CDR3 length is 16 residues. Trimming took off 3 bases at V and 1 base at J, with 13 bases between the two ends. The chain's CDR3 is CASSLSGFGSNQPQHF. The CDR3 coding sequence is TGTGCCAGCAGCTTGTCGGGTTTTGGGAGCAATCAGCCCCAGCATTTT.

The chain recombines TRBV20-1 with TRBJ2-1; D possibly corresponds to TRBD1 (7 bases). Trimming cost V 0 bases and J 7 bases, with 16 bases left between them. The length of the CDR3 is 15 residues. Germline V CDR1 and CDR2: DFQATT, SNEGSKA (reference sequence). CDR3 sequence reads: CSARDSQGGRNEQFF. The CDR3 nucleotides are TGCAGTGCTAGAGATTCCCAGGGGGGTAGGAATGAGCAGTTCTTC.

The V gene is TRBV11-2, the J gene TRBJ1-6; D is possibly TRBD1 (5 bases). Germline V gene data show CDR1 as SGHAT and CDR2 as FQNNGV. The ends were cut back, 5 bases at V and 9 bases at J, with 14 bases in the middle. The CDR3 totals 14 residues. CDR3 amino acids: CASSAGAGGSPLHF. DNA of the CDR3: TGTGCCAGCAGCGCCGGGGCGGGAGGTTCACCCCTCCACTTT. Using reference TRBV11-2 and TRBJ1-6 for the parts outside the CDR3, the full variable domain is EAGVAQSPRYKIIEKRQSVAFWCNPISGHATLYWYQQILGQGPKLLIQFQNNGVVDDSQLPKDRFSAERLKGVDSTLKIQPAKLEDSAVYLCASSAGAGGSPLHFGNGTRLTVT.

This clonotype was counted between two and nine times. This rearrangement joins TRBV3-1 to TRBJ1-2; TRBD1 agrees at 7 bases. V dropped 5 bases and J dropped 0; count of bases not matched to a gene: 6. The CDR3 extends over 15 amino acids. Germline V gene lookup returns CDR1 LGHDT and CDR2 YNNKEL (reference sequence). CDR3 sequence: CASSSGQQTNYGYTF. CDR3 coding DNA: TGTGCCAGCAGCTCGGGACAGCAAACTAACTATGGCTACACCTTC.

The chain links TRBV29-1 to TRBJ1-3; the match to TRBD1 covers 8 bases. The germline V gene has CDR1 SQVTM and CDR2 ANQGSEA. Trimming at V came to 4 bases and at J to 2 bases, leaving 4 bases not matched to a gene. The CDR3 is 14 amino acids. The CDR3 nucleotides are TGCAGCGTTGGAAAGGACAGGGCTGGAAACACCATATATTTT. The encoded protein is CSVGKDRAGNTIYF.

At least ten counts were recorded for this clonotype. This sequence joins TRBV28 and TRBJ2-5; D unclear. Germline CDR1 reads MDHEN; CDR2 reads SYDVKM. The V gene lost 10 bases and the J gene lost 7 bases, with 16 bases spanning the gap. CDR3 length: 12 amino acids. The DNA of the CDR3 is TGTGCCACCCTTACGACCTTCGGGACCCAGTACTTC. Translated, it gives CATLTTFGTQYF.